One and the same sample provided the 4 T cell receptor beta chains below, sequenced in a study of blood T cell repertoires in COVID-19. Measured with immunoSEQ multiplex PCR; TCRdb has only the in-frame clones, and not every one. The table has 13,000 or so clones, roughly 78% seen once. Material for sequencing was peripheral blood. The receptors shown here come from a human donor in a cohort sampled during active COVID-19.

The chain combines TRBV7-9 with TRBJ2-2; 8 bases map to TRBD1. Unmatched junction bases numbered 4, after V lost 7 bases and J lost 6 bases. CDR1 is SEHNR and CDR2 is FQNEAQ in the germline V gene (reference sequence). The CDR3 covers 13 residues. The CDR3 DNA reads as TGTGCCAGCACGACAGGGGTAGCCGGGGAGCTGTTTTTT. Translating it yields CASTTGVAGELFF.

V and J are TRBV2 and TRBJ1-2; unclear D gene. The CDR3 consists of 14 residues. Trimming pared 10 bases from V and 3 bases from J, leaving 18 bases between. The germline CDR1 and CDR2 sequences are SNHLY and FYNNEI. The CDR3 nucleotides read TGTGCCACCAGCAGACAACTAGGGTACTATGGCTACACCTTC. Amino acid sequence: CATSRQLGYYGYTF. The full variable domain, completed using reference TRBV2 and TRBJ1-2, is EPEVTQTPSHQVTQMGQEVILRCVPISNHLYFYWYRQILGQKVEFLVSFYNNEISEKSEIFDDQFSVERPDGSNFTLKIRSTKLEDSAMYFCATSRQLGYYGYTFGSGTRLTVV.

In this sample, this clone turned up a few times. The gene calls are TRBV7-3 and TRBJ2-1; 11 bases align to TRBD2. The germline V gene encodes CDR1 SGHTA and CDR2 FQGTGA. The CDR3 has 15 residues. J was trimmed by 4 bases and V by 5 bases; bases with no gene match: 4. CDR3 residues: CASSKLAGGYNEQFF. CDR3 DNA: TGTGCCAGCAGCAAATTAGCGGGGGGGTACAATGAGCAGTTCTTC.

The rearrangement links TRBV5-4 to TRBJ2-1; D possibly corresponds to TRBD2 (5 bases). Trimming shortened V by 5 bases and J by 15 bases, and 21 bases separated the two germline ends. This CDR3 is 13 amino acids long. Germline loops: CDR1 SGHNT, CDR2 YYREEE (reference sequence). The CDR3, as DNA: TGTGCCAGCAGTTTACTGGACTTTCCGAGTCTGTTCTTC. Its translation is CASSLLDFPSLFF.